The rows below give T cell receptor beta chains drawn from one sample of a study of OX40 agonist ivuxolimab in advanced cancers. Clones were sequenced by immunoSEQ multiplex PCR, and TCRdb holds only the in-frame ones, with some missing. The table shows nearly 55,000 clones, with about 83% occurring only once. The sample here was CD4+ or CD8+ T cells sorted from blood, taken in a trial of the OX40 agonist ivuxolimab. Source of these receptors: an adult with an advanced solid tumor such as melanoma, head and neck, liver or kidney cancer. Each CDR3 is given with its conserved first and last residue. The D gene is left open where the match is weak. A row's size may be missing; if present it is once, few, many or a size class.

D	V	size	J	DNA	CDR3
TRBD2	TRBV7-9	NA	TRBJ2-1	TGTGCCAGCAGCTTAGGCGGGGAGGGTGAGCAGTTCTTC	CASSLGGEGEQFF
NA	TRBV5-8	NA	TRBJ1-1	TGTGCCAGCAGCTTGGGGAGAGGGATCGCTGAAGCTTTCTTT	CASSLGRGIAEAFF
TRBD1	TRBV6-1	once	TRBJ1-2	TGTGCCACCCTAATTACTGGACAGGGGCCCTATGGCTACACCTTC	CATLITGQGPYGYTF
NA	TRBV11-3	NA	TRBJ2-7	TGTGCCAGCAGCCCGGGGGCCCCTCTCTACGAGCAGTACTTC	CASSPGAPLYEQYF
NA	TRBV7-9	NA	TRBJ2-7	TGTGCCAGCAGCCGAGGGGTCAGTCTAAACTCCTACGAGCAGTACTTC	CASSRGVSLNSYEQYF
NA	TRBV11-2	NA	TRBJ2-3	TGTGCCAGCAGCTTTAGCGGACTAAGCACAGATACGCAGTATTTT	CASSFSGLSTDTQYF
NA	TRBV4-3	medium-sized	TRBJ1-2	TGCGCCAGCAGCCACGGGAGAGGGCGGCCCCTCTTC	CASSHGRGRPLF
TRBD2	TRBV4-1	NA	TRBJ2-5	TGCGCCAGCAGCTACTCGGGGGGGAAAGAGACCCAGTACTTC	CASSYSGGKETQYF
TRBD2	TRBV5-4	NA	TRBJ2-4	TGTGCCAGCAGCCTCGGACTTATAGCGGGAGGTGCCAAAAACATTCAGTACTTC	CASSLGLIAGGAKNIQYF
NA	TRBV9	NA	TRBJ1-2	TGTGCCAGCAGCGTCGGCTATGGCTACACCTTC	CASSVGYGYTF
NA	TRBV10-3	NA	TRBJ1-2	TGTGCCATCAGTGAGACAGGATCTACCCCCTATGGCTACACCTTC	CAISETGSTPYGYTF
NA	TRBV5-1	NA	TRBJ1-1	TGCGCCAGCAGCTTGGGGAGCAGGGGCGGTCGGAACACTGAAGCTTTCTTT	CASSLGSRGGRNTEAFF
TRBD2	TRBV29-1	few	TRBJ2-1	TGCAGCGTTCCAAAGGGGACGGGAGGGCCGAGAAATGAGCAGTTCTTC	CSVPKGTGGPRNEQFF
TRBD1	TRBV5-6	once	TRBJ1-2	TGTGCCAGCAGCTTGTCGACAGGGTACTATGGCTACACCTTC	CASSLSTGYYGYTF
NA	TRBV18	NA	TRBJ2-5	TGTGCCAGCTCACCCGACACGGTTGGGACCCAGTACTTC	CASSPDTVGTQYF
NA	TRBV14	once	TRBJ2-7	TGTGCCAGCCGAAGGAGTCTGACCTACGAGCAGTACTTC	CASRRSLTYEQYF
TRBD2	TRBV7-2	NA	TRBJ2-1	TGTGCCAGCAGCTTAGTCCTAGCGGGGAGAACCTACAATGAGCAGTTCTTC	CASSLVLAGRTYNEQFF
TRBD2	TRBV11-3	NA	TRBJ2-1	TGTGCCAGCAGCCCCGGGACTAGCGGGAGGGCGGGCAATGAGCAGTTCTTC	CASSPGTSGRAGNEQFF